Listed below are T cell receptor beta chains from one sample, sequenced in a study of control samples from healthy donors and cancer patients. This table comes from immunoSEQ multiplex PCR, and its TCRdb copy is limited to in-frame clones, with some not included. The repertoire consists of some 160,000 clones, with approximately 90% occurring once and the leading ten covering about 0.64%. The sample comprised blood. The receptors were gathered from a woman under 40 in good health. CDR3s include the opening cysteine and the closing phenylalanine or tryptophan. The order of the fields is J gene, clone size, D gene, V gene, CDR3 length, CDR3 DNA, CDR3 protein. D genes are given only for firm matches. A clone size is listed for some rows: how often the clone was seen (once, few, many), or a class if it is expanded.

TRBJ2-3 | once | TRBD2 | TRBV23-1 | 19 | TGCGCCAGCAGTCACCAGGGACTAGCGGGAGGGCCTAGCACAGATACGCAGTATTTT | CASSHQGLAGGPSTDTQYF
TRBJ1-4 | NA | NA | TRBV14 | 13 | TGTGCCAGCTCGGCAGTCATTGGGGAAAAACTGTTTTTT | CASSAVIGEKLFF
TRBJ2-5 | NA | NA | TRBV29-1 | 12 | TGCAGCGCCGGCCTGGGCCAAGAGACCCAGTACTTC | CSAGLGQETQYF
TRBJ2-5 | NA | NA | TRBV7-8 | 14 | TGTGCCAGCAGCTTAGTAGGTTCGCAAGAGACCCAGTACTTC | CASSLVGSQETQYF
TRBJ1-3 | NA | TRBD1 | TRBV28 | 16 | TGTGCCAGCAGTGTATCCGGGACAGGGTACAGAAACACCATATATTTT | CASSVSGTGYRNTIYF
TRBJ1-2 | NA | NA | TRBV12-3/TRBV12-4 | 13 | TGTGCCAGCAGTTTTTCCCAGGGCTATGGCTACACCTTC | CASSFSQGYGYTF
TRBJ1-3 | few | NA | TRBV6-6 | 16 | TGTGCCAGCAGTTACGGAGTACTCACATCTGGAAACACCATATATTTT | CASSYGVLTSGNTIYF
TRBJ2-1 | NA | NA | TRBV6-1 | 15 | TGTGCCAGCAGTGAATTGGGGGATTCCTACAATGAGCAGTTCTTC | CASSELGDSYNEQFF
TRBJ2-3 | NA | TRBD2 | TRBV7-2 | 17 | TGTGCCAGCAGCTTAAGGGGGACTAGGGAGGGCCTGAATACGCAGTATTTT | CASSLRGTREGLNTQYF
TRBJ2-1 | NA | NA | TRBV5-8 | 16 | TGTGCCAGCAGCGCCAAACTGGGAAGCTCCTACAATGAGCAGTTCTTC | CASSAKLGSSYNEQFF
TRBJ2-1 | NA | TRBD2 | TRBV24-1 | 19 | TGTGCCACCAGTGATAGTAGGGGTAGCGGGAGGCCCTTAGTAAGTGAGCAGTTCTTC | CATSDSRGSGRPLVSEQFF
TRBJ1-1 | NA | NA | TRBV5-1 | 16 | TGCGCCAGCAGCTTTTATGGGGCATTTAGTGGGGATGAAGCTTTCTTT | CASSFYGAFSGDEAFF
TRBJ1-2 | NA | NA | TRBV5-1 | 13 | TGCGCCAGCAGTCGTGACAGTAACTATGGCTACACCTTC | CASSRDSNYGYTF
TRBJ2-3 | NA | TRBD2 | TRBV19 | 16 | TGTGCCAGTAGTATTCTCAGCGGGAGCGGCACAGATACGCAGTATTTT | CASSILSGSGTDTQYF
TRBJ2-5 | NA | NA | TRBV30 | 12 | TGTGCCTGGAGGATGGGGGCAGAGACCCAGTACTTC | CAWRMGAETQYF
TRBJ2-5 | NA | TRBD1 | TRBV7-3 | 15 | TGTGCCAGCAGCTTGGGGACAGCATCGCTAGAGACCCAGTACTTC | CASSLGTASLETQYF
TRBJ2-7 | once | NA | TRBV6-5 | 14 | TGTGCCAGCAGGCCACCCGCCGGCTCCTACGAGCAGTACTTC | CASRPPAGSYEQYF
TRBJ2-7 | NA | NA | TRBV7-2 | 16 | TGTGCCAGCAGCTTAGCGGAGGGGACTGGTACCTACGAGCAGTACTTC | CASSLAEGTGTYEQYF
TRBJ2-7 | NA | NA | TRBV7-9 | 12 | TGTGCCAGCAGCCAAGGTCCCTACGAGCAGTACTTC | CASSQGPYEQYF
TRBJ2-3 | NA | NA | TRBV6-5 | 13 | TGTGCCGTCACAAAGGAGGGCACAGATACGCAGTATTTT | CAVTKEGTDTQYF
TRBJ1-1 | NA | NA | TRBV11-2 | 16 | TGTGCCAGCAGCTTAGATCTGGAGACACAGAACACTGAAGCTTTCTTT | CASSLDLETQNTEAFF
TRBJ1-1 | NA | NA | TRBV28 | 12 | TGTGCCACGGTGGCGACGAACACTGAAGCTTTCTTT | CATVATNTEAFF
TRBJ2-7 | NA | TRBD1 | TRBV12-3/TRBV12-4 | 12 | TGTGCCAGCTACAGGGGGCTCGGCGAGCAGTACTTC | CASYRGLGEQYF
TRBJ2-7 | once | NA | TRBV7-8 | 14 | TGTGCCAGCAGCTTGGGAAGACAGAGCTACGAGCAGTACTTC | CASSLGRQSYEQYF
TRBJ2-1 | few | NA | TRBV12-5 | 15 | TGTGCTAGTGGTTTGGCCGGGCCATCCTACAATGAGCAGTTCTTC | CASGLAGPSYNEQFF
TRBJ2-1 | NA | TRBD2 | TRBV6-1 | 16 | TGTGCCAGCAGTGAACAAGGGACTAGCGGGTACAATGAGCAGTTCTTC | CASSEQGTSGYNEQFF
TRBJ2-4 | NA | NA | TRBV20-1 | 13 | TGCAGTGCTAGTGAAGGGGGCAAAAACATTCAGTACTTC | CSASEGGKNIQYF
TRBJ2-1 | NA | NA | TRBV3-1/TRBV3-2 | 14 | TGTGCCAGCAGCCAATGGCCTAGCTACAATGAGCAGTTCTTC | CASSQWPSYNEQFF
TRBJ1-1 | NA | NA | TRBV2 | 12 | TGTGCCAGCAATTGGGGGTACACTGAAGCTTTCTTT | CASNWGYTEAFF
TRBJ1-5 | NA | NA | TRBV28 | 17 | TGTGCCAGCAGTACATTAGTCCTGCGAGAGCTTAATCAGCCCCAGCATTTT | CASSTLVLRELNQPQHF
TRBJ1-6 | NA | TRBD1 | TRBV4-1 | 14 | TGCGCCAGCAGCCTGACAGGGGGCGGGTCACCCCTCCACTTT | CASSLTGGGSPLHF
TRBJ1-2 | NA | NA | TRBV7-8 | 14 | TGTGCCAGCAGCTCCCTAGGCAGGGCTGGGGGCTACACCTTC | CASSSLGRAGGYTF
TRBJ1-1 | NA | NA | TRBV3-1/TRBV3-2 | 15 | TGTGCCAGCAGCCAACCAAGCGGGGGAAACACTGAAGCTTTCTTT | CASSQPSGGNTEAFF
TRBJ2-1 | NA | NA | TRBV11-2 | 11 | TGTGCCAGCAGCTTAGGCAATGAGCAGTTCTTC | CASSLGNEQFF
TRBJ2-3 | NA | TRBD1 | TRBV2 | 14 | TGTGCCAGGGGACAGGGAATGAGCACAGATACGCAGTATTTT | CARGQGMSTDTQYF
TRBJ2-3 | NA | TRBD2 | TRBV6-5 | 16 | TGTGCCAGCAGTTACTCCCTAGCGGGAGGCACAGATACGCAGTATTTT | CASSYSLAGGTDTQYF
TRBJ2-5 | NA | NA | TRBV5-4 | 15 | TGTGCCAGCAGCTTGTGGGGGTGGCAGCAAGAGACCCAGTACTTC | CASSLWGWQQETQYF
TRBJ2-1 | NA | TRBD1 | TRBV4-1 | 16 | TGCGCCAGCAGCCAAGACGGGGCAGGGGGAGTGGATGAGCAGTTCTTC | CASSQDGAGGVDEQFF
TRBJ2-2 | NA | NA | TRBV24-1 | 13 | TGTGCCACCAGTACGAAAGCCACCGGGGAGCTGTTTTTT | CATSTKATGELFF
TRBJ1-3 | once | NA | TRBV19 | 14 | TGTGCCAGTAGTATTGGCCCAACTGGAAACACCATATATTTT | CASSIGPTGNTIYF
TRBJ2-4 | NA | TRBD1 | TRBV2 | 15 | TGTGCCAGCAGTGAAGAGGGGGCAGCCAAAAACATTCAGTACTTC | CASSEEGAAKNIQYF